This TCR beta chain emerged from a study of memory CD4+ T cells and cytomegalovirus serostatus. General study results and limits: CMV serostatus prediction reached median AUC approximately 0.95, or 0.91 with US-trained model.

Assay: immunoSEQ multiplex PCR; the TCRdb copy retains only in-frame clones and omits some. The table records tens of thousands of clones, about 80% of them present only once. Comments on this clone: What it recognizes is unknown.

The sort gate was single viable CD3+CD4+CD8-CD45RO+ cells for memory CD4+ T cells. Total CD4+ T cells were enriched by CD4 positive selection. This CDR3 contains 13 residues. Germline V lookup: CDR1 SGHTA, CDR2 FQGNSA. The V and J ends lost 5 bases and 4 bases, in that order; junction bases with no gene match: 2. This TCR derives from an adult in good health and CMV-seropositive. Material for sequencing was memory CD4+ T cells from blood. The rearrangement uses TRBV7-2 and TRBJ2-3; TRBD2 aligns across 8 bases. CDR3 residues: CASSGRGADTQYF. DNA of the CDR3: TGTGCCAGCAGCGGGCGGGGGGCAGATACGCAGTATTTT.